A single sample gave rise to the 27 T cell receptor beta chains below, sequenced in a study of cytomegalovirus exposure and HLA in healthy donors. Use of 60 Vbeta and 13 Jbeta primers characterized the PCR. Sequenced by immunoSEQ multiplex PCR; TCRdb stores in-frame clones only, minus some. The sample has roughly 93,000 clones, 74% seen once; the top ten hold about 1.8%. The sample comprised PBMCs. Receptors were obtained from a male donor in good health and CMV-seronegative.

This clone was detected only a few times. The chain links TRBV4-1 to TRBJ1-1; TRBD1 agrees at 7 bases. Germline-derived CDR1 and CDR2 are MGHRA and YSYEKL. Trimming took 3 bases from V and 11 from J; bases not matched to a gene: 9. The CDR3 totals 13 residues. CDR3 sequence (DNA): TGCGCCAGCAGCCACCCACAGGGGTATGGGGCTTTCTTT. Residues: CASSHPQGYGAFF.

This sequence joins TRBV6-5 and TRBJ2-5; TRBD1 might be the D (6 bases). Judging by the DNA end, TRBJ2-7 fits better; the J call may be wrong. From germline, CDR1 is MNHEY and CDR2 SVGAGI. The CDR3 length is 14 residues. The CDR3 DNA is TGTGCCAGCAGTTACGGGCAGGGGACCTACGAGCAGTACTTC. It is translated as CASSYGQGTYEQYF.

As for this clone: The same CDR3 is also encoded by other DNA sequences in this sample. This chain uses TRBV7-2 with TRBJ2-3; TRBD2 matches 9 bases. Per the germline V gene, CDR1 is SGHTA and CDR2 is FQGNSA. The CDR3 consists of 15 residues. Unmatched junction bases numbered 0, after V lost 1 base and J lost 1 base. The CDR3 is CASSLVAGGTDTQYF. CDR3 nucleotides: TGTGCCAGCAGCTTAGTAGCGGGGGGCACAGATACGCAGTATTTT. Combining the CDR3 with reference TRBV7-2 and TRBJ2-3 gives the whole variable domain GAGVSQSPSNKVTEKGKDVELRCDPISGHTALYWYRQSLGQGLEFLIYFQGNSAPDKSGLPSDRFSAERTGGSVSTLTIQRTQQEDSAVYLCASSLVAGGTDTQYFGPGTRLTVL.

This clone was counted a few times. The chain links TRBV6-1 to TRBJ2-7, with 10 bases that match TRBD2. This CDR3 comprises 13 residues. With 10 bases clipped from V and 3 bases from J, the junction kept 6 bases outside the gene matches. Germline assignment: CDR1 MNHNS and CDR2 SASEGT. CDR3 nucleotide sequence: TGTGCCATCCGCACTAGCGGGGTCTACGAGCAGTACTTC. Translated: CAIRTSGVYEQYF.

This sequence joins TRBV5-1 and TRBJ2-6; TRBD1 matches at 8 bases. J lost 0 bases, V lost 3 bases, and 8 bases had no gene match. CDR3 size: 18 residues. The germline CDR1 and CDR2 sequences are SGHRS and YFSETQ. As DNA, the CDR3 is TGCGCCAGCAGCTCGACAGGGGCTTTAAGCTCTGGGGCCAACGTCCTGACTTTC. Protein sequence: CASSSTGALSSGANVLTF.

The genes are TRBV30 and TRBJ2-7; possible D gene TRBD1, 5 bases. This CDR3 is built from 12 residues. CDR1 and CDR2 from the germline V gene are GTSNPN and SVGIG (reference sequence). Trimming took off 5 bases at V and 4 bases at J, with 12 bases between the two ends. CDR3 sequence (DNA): TGTGCCTGGGAAGCAGGGATATACGAGCAGTACTTC. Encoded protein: CAWEAGIYEQYF.

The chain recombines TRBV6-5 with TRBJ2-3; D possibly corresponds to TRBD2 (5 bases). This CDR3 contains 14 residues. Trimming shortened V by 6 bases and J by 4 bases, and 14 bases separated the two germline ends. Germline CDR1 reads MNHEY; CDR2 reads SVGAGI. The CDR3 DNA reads TGTGCCAGCAGAAAAGCGGTACGCGCAGATACGCAGTATTTT. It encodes CASRKAVRADTQYF.

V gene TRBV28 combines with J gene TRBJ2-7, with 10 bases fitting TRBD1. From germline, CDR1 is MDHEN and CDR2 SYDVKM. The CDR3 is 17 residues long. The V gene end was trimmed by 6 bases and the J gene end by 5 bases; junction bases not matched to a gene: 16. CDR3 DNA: TGTGCCAGCAGATACACCCCGGTAGGGACAGGGGCGGACGAGCAGTACTTC. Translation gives CASRYTPVGTGADEQYF.

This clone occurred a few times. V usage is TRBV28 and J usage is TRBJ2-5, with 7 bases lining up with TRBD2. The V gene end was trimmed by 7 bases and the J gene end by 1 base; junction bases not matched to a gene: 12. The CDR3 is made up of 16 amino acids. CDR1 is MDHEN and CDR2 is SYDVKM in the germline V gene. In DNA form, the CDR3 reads TGTGCCAGCACCCAAATTAGGGCTAGCGGCCAAGAGACCCAGTACTTC. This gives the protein CASTQIRASGQETQYF.

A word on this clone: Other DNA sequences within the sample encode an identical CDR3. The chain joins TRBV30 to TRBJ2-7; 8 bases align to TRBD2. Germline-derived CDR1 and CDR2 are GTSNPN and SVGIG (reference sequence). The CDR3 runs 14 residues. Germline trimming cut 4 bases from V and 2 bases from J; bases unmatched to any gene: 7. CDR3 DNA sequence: TGTGCCTGGAAGGGAGCGGGGGAAGCCTACGAGCAGTACTTC. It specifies CAWKGAGEAYEQYF.

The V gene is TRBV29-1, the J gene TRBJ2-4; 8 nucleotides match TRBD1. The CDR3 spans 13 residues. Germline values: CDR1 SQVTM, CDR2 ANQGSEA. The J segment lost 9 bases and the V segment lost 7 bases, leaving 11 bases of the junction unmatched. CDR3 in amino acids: CSAEPGGAGIQYF. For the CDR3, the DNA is TGCAGCGCCGAACCAGGGGGCGCGGGCATTCAGTACTTC.

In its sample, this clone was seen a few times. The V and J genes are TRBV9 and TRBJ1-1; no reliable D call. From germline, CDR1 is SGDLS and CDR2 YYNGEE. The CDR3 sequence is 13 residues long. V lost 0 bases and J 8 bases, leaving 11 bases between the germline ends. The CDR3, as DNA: TGTGCCAGCAGCGTAGGCCCAGCGGGGGAAGCTTTCTTT. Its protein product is CASSVGPAGEAFF.

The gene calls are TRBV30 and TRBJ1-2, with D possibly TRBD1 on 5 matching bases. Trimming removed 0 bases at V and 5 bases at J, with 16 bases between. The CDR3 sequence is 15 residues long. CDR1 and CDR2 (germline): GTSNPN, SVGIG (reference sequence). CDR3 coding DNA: TGTGCCTGGAGTGTCGGGGGGTTTGGGGGTTATGGCTACACCTTC. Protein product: CAWSVGGFGGYGYTF.

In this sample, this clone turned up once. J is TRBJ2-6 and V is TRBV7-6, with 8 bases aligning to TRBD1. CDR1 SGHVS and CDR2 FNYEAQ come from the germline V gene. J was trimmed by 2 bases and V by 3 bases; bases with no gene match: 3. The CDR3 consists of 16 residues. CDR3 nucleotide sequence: TGTGCCAGCAGCTTGGACAGGGCCACTGGGGCCAACGTCCTGACTTTC. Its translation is CASSLDRATGANVLTF.

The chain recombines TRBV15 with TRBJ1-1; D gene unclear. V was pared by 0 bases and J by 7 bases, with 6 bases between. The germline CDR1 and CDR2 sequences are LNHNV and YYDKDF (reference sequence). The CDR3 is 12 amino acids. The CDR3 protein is CATSRDEDEAFF. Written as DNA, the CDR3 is TGTGCCACCAGCAGAGATGAGGATGAAGCTTTCTTT.

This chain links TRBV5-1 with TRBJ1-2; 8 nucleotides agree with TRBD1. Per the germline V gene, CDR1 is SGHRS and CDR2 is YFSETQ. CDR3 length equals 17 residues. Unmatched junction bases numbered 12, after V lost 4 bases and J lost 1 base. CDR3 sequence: CASSPIPGQGHNYGYTF. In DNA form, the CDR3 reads TGCGCCAGCAGCCCGATCCCAGGACAGGGACATAACTATGGCTACACCTTC.

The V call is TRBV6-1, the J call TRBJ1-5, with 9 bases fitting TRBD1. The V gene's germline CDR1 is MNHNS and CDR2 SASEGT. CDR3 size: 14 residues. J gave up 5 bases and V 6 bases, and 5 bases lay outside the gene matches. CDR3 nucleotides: TGTGCCAGCAGGGACAGGGGCAGAGATCAGCCCCAGCATTTT. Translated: CASRDRGRDQPQHF.

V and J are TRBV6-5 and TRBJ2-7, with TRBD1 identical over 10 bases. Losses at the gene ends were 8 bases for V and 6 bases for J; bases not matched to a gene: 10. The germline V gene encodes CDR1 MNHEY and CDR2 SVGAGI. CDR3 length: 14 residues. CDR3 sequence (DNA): TGTGCCAGCTCCTATCGACAGGGGGCGGCCGAGCAGTACTTC. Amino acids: CASSYRQGAAEQYF.

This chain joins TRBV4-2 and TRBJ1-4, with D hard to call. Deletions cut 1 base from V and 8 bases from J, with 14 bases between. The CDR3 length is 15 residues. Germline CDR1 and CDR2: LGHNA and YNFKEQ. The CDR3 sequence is CASSQARFESEKLFF. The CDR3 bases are TGTGCCAGCAGCCAAGCTAGGTTTGAATCAGAAAAACTGTTTTTT.

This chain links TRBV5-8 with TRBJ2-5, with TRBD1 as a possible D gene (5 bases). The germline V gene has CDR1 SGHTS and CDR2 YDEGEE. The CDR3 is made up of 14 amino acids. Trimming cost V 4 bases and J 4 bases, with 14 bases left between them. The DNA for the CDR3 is TGTGCCAGCAGCCGTGGGGTAGGGGCAGAGACCCAGTACTTC. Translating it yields CASSRGVGAETQYF.

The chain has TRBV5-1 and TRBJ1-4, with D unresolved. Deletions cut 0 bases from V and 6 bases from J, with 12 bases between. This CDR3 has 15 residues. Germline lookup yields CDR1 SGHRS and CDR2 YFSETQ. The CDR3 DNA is TGCGCCAGCAGCTTGGGGGGAGGAGCCGATGAAAAACTGTTTTTT. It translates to CASSLGGGADEKLFF.

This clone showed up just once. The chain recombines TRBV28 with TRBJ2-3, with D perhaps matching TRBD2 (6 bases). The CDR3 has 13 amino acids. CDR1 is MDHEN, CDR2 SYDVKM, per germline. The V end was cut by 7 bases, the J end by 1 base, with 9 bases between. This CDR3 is CASTGDGTDTQYF. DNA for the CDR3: TGTGCCAGCACGGGAGACGGCACAGATACGCAGTATTTT.

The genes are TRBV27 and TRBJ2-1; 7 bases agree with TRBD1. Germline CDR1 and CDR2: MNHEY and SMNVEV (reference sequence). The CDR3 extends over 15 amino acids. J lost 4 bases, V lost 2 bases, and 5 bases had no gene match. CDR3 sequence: CASSLGSGQYNEQFF. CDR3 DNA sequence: TGTGCCAGCAGTTTAGGTTCGGGACAGTACAATGAGCAGTTCTTC.

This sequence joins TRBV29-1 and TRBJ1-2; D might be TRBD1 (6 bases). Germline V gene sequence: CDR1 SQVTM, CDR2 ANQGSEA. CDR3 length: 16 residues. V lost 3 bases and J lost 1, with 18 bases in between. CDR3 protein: CSVDPAGQLLNYGYTF. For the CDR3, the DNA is TGCAGCGTTGACCCCGCCGGACAGCTCCTTAACTATGGCTACACCTTC.

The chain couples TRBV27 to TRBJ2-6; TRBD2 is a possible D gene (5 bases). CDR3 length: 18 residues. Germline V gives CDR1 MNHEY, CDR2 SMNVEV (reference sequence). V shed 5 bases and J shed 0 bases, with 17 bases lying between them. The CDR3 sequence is CASSPRGPDLSGANVLTF. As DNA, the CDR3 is TGTGCCAGCAGTCCCCGAGGGCCTGACCTCTCTGGGGCCAACGTCCTGACTTTC.

CDR3 bases: TGTGCCAGCAGTTTCTCACAGGGGGCGCGCGGCTACACCTTC. Translation: CASSFSQGARGYTF. V usage is TRBV27 and J usage is TRBJ1-2, with 9 bases identical to TRBD1. The germline gives CDR1 MNHEY, CDR2 SMNVEV (reference sequence). There are 14 residues in the CDR3. V lost 3 bases and J lost 8; bases outside the gene matches: 7.

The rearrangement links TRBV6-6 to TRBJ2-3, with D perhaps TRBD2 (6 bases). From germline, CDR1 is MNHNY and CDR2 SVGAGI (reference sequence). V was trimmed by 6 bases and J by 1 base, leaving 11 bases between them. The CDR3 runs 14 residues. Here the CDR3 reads CASRRGEGTDTQYF. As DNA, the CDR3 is TGTGCCAGCAGGCGAGGGGAGGGCACAGATACGCAGTATTTT.